One and the same sample provided the 19 T cell receptor beta chains below, sequenced in a study of tumor-infiltrating lymphocytes in localized non-small cell lung cancer. Generated by immunoSEQ multiplex PCR, the TCRdb table keeps only in-frame clones and is missing some. The data contain about 4,000 clones, around 66% of them singletons. The sequenced material came from uninvolved lung tissue not adjacent to the tumor. These receptors originate from a human donor with non-small cell lung cancer.

The chain couples TRBV30 to TRBJ1-2; D is possibly TRBD1 (6 bases). The CDR3 totals 16 residues. V lost 0 bases to trimming and J lost 8 bases, with 22 bases between them. Germline V gene data show CDR1 as GTSNPN and CDR2 as SVGIG (reference sequence). The CDR3 region is CAWSVQPGHRIQGYTF. CDR3 sequence (DNA): TGTGCCTGGAGTGTACAGCCGGGACACCGAATCCAAGGCTACACCTTC.

The DNA for the CDR3 is TGTGCCAGTAGTTGGGGCGACATCACAGATACGCAGTATTTT. It translates to CASSWGDITDTQYF. This chain connects TRBV19 to TRBJ2-3; D is possibly TRBD1 (5 bases). The CDR3 runs 14 residues. The germline gives CDR1 LNHDA, CDR2 SQIVND (reference sequence). The ends were cut back, 5 bases at V and 2 bases at J, with 11 bases in the middle.

The J gene is TRBJ2-7, the V gene TRBV4-1; tentatively, D is TRBD1 (5 bases). V lost 0 bases and J lost 2, with 11 bases in between. CDR3 length: 15 residues. Germline values: CDR1 MGHRA, CDR2 YSYEKL. CDR3 sequence (DNA): TGCGCCAGCAGCCAAGAAAGGGGTCCCACCTACGAGCAGTACTTC. Translation gives CASSQERGPTYEQYF.

The V and J genes are TRBV5-6 and TRBJ1-6, with D possibly TRBD1 on 6 matching bases. Germline V lookup: CDR1 SGHDT, CDR2 YYEEEE. The ends were cut back, 7 bases at V and 1 base at J, with 21 bases in the middle. This CDR3 has 18 residues. The DNA for the CDR3 is TGTGCCAGCTACACTAGGGCAGGGGAGTTTTCCTATAATTCACCCCTCCACTTT. Translating it yields CASYTRAGEFSYNSPLHF.

A single count supports this clone. The chain joins TRBV7-9 to TRBJ1-5; 7 bases line up with TRBD1. V shed 5 bases, J shed 0 bases, and the junction held 10 bases outside the gene matches. Germline V lookup: CDR1 SEHNR, CDR2 FQNEAQ (reference sequence). CDR3 length equals 17 residues. CDR3 DNA sequence: TGTGCCAGCAGCCCAGAGGGGGCGAAATATAGCAATCAGCCCCAGCATTTT. This encodes CASSPEGAKYSNQPQHF.

The chain links TRBV5-4 to TRBJ2-4; D remains unclear. The CDR3 is 12 amino acids. Trimming removed 5 bases from V and 3 bases from J, with 6 bases in between. CDR1 is SGHNT, CDR2 YYREEE, per germline (reference sequence). CDR3 nucleotides: TGTGCCAGCAGTTGGGACAAAAACATTCAGTACTTC. Amino acid sequence: CASSWDKNIQYF.

The V and J genes are TRBV30 and TRBJ1-6; 7 bases are shared with TRBD1. Looked up from germline, CDR1 is GTSNPN and CDR2 is SVGIG (reference sequence). Unmatched junction bases numbered 9, after V lost 4 bases and J lost 6 bases. The CDR3 spans 15 residues. The CDR3 loop is CAWKPVTGTNSPLHF. The CDR3 nucleotides read TGTGCCTGGAAACCCGTGACAGGGACTAATTCACCCCTCCACTTT.

The chain couples TRBV7-2 to TRBJ2-3; D gene ambiguous. Trimming shortened V by 0 bases and J by 3 bases, and 7 bases separated the two germline ends. The length of the CDR3 is 14 residues. Looked up from germline, CDR1 is SGHTA and CDR2 is FQGNSA. CDR3 in DNA: TGTGCCAGCAGCTTAGCTTCAGGAACAGATACGCAGTATTTT. Translated, it gives CASSLASGTDTQYF. The variable domain in full, with the rest retrieved from reference TRBV7-2 and TRBJ2-3, is GAGVSQSPSNKVTEKGKDVELRCDPISGHTALYWYRQSLGQGLEFLIYFQGNSAPDKSGLPSDRFSAERTGGSVSTLTIQRTQQEDSAVYLCASSLASGTDTQYFGPGTRLTVL.

The rearrangement joins TRBV29-1 to TRBJ1-5, with 7 bases lining up with TRBD1. V shed 4 bases, J shed 5 bases, and the junction held 8 bases outside the gene matches. The CDR3 contains 14 residues. CDR1 and CDR2 from the germline V gene are SQVTM and ANQGSEA. The CDR3 reads CSVVSGGRDQPQHF. CDR3 sequence (DNA): TGCAGCGTTGTATCAGGGGGGCGAGATCAGCCCCAGCATTTT. Drawing the rest from reference TRBV29-1 and TRBJ1-5, the complete variable domain is SAVISQKPSRDICQRGTSLTIQCQVDSQVTMMFWYRQQPGQSLTLIATANQGSEATYESGFVIDKFPISRPNLTFSTLTVSNMSPEDSSIYLCSVVSGGRDQPQHFGDGTRLSIL.

This chain uses TRBV7-2 with TRBJ1-3, with D unclear. This CDR3 is built from 16 residues. CDR1 and CDR2 from the germline V gene are SGHTA and FQGNSA. The V gene lost 5 bases and the J gene lost 0 bases, with 14 bases spanning the gap. CDR3 in amino acids: CASSTGRRGSGNTIYF. Written as DNA, the CDR3 is TGTGCCAGCAGCACCGGACGGCGGGGCTCTGGAAACACCATATATTTT.

The chain recombines TRBV7-9 with TRBJ1-4; D gene unclear. The CDR3 has 15 amino acids. The V end was cut by 6 bases, the J end by 1 base, with 12 bases between. Germline values: CDR1 SEHNR, CDR2 FQNEAQ (reference sequence). The CDR3 is CASSSELGTNEKLFF. The DNA for the CDR3 is TGTGCCAGCAGTTCGGAACTGGGAACTAATGAAAAACTGTTTTTT.

This clone has just a few counts. The CDR3 sequence: CASSYWRSVGANVLTF. CDR3 in DNA: TGTGCCAGCAGTTACTGGCGGTCCGTGGGGGCCAACGTCCTGACTTTC. The chain links TRBV6-5 to TRBJ2-6; D is undetermined. The CDR3 sequence is 16 residues long. Germline CDR1 is MNHEY and CDR2 is SVGAGI. Deletions cut 1 base from V and 4 bases from J, with 11 bases between.

The V and J genes are TRBV7-2 and TRBJ2-7, with TRBD1 as a possible D gene (6 bases). Germline assignment: CDR1 SGHTA and CDR2 FQGNSA. The length of the CDR3 is 15 residues. The germline V and J ends were trimmed by 5 bases and 3 bases, with 17 bases remaining between them. The CDR3 sequence is CASSPSWGRVYEQYF. The DNA of the CDR3 is TGTGCCAGCAGCCCGAGTTGGGGGCGCGTCTACGAGCAGTACTTC.

J is TRBJ1-2 and V is TRBV11-2, with D possibly matching TRBD1 (5 bases). The germline V gene has CDR1 SGHAT and CDR2 FQNNGV. Trimming removed 5 bases at V and 1 base at J, with 17 bases between. The CDR3 is 16 residues long. For the CDR3, the DNA is TGTGCCAGCAGCCTATCGCGCCAGGGATTTAACTATGGCTACACCTTC. It yields the protein CASSLSRQGFNYGYTF.

The V and J genes are TRBV4-2 and TRBJ2-5, with 10 bases matching TRBD2. Germline loops: CDR1 LGHNA, CDR2 YNFKEQ. V lost 1 base and J lost 2; bases outside the gene matches: 7. The CDR3 consists of 17 residues. The CDR3 loop reads CASSQAGLAGGQETQYF. The CDR3 DNA sequence: TGTGCCAGCAGCCAAGCGGGATTAGCGGGGGGACAAGAGACCCAGTACTTC.

V is TRBV5-4 and J is TRBJ2-5; possibly TRBD2 for D (7 bases). Trimming shortened V by 4 bases and J by 6 bases, and 22 bases separated the two germline ends. Germline V gives CDR1 SGHNT, CDR2 YYREEE (reference sequence). This CDR3 contains 16 residues. In DNA form, the CDR3 reads TGTGCCAGCAGCAAAAAGGGGGGGGGTTACGTACAGACCCAGTACTTC. Amino acid sequence: CASSKKGGGYVQTQYF. Full variable domain (missing parts from reference TRBV5-4 and TRBJ2-5): ETGVTQSPTHLIKTRGQQVTLRCSSQSGHNTVSWYQQALGQGPQFIFQYYREEENGRGNFPPRFSGLQFPNYSSELNVNALELDDSALYLCASSKKGGGYVQTQYFGPGTRLLVL.

CDR3 nucleotide sequence: TGTGCCAGTAGTGGAGACCGGAATCAGCCCCAGCATTTT. It translates to CASSGDRNQPQHF. The chain joins TRBV19 to TRBJ1-5, with no clear D. V was cut by 5 bases and J by 4 bases, with 9 bases left in between. Germline values: CDR1 LNHDA, CDR2 SQIVND (reference sequence). The CDR3 is made up of 13 amino acids. Looking up the rest from reference TRBV19 and TRBJ1-5 gives the full variable domain: DGGITQSPKYLFRKEGQNVTLSCEQNLNHDAMYWYRQDPGQGLRLIYYSQIVNDFQKGDIAEGYSVSREKKESFPLTVTSAQKNPTAFYLCASSGDRNQPQHFGDGTRLSIL.

This clone was seen just once. The gene calls are TRBV18 and TRBJ1-2, with D unresolved. The CDR3 contains 13 residues. CDR1 is KGHSH and CDR2 is LQKENI in the germline V gene. V gave up 6 bases and J gave up 4 bases, with 12 bases separating them. Here the CDR3 reads CASSPTDGYGYTF. Here the CDR3 DNA reads TGTGCCAGCTCCCCGACGGATGGCTATGGCTACACCTTC.

CDR3 in amino acids: CASSPGTDTDTQYF. The CDR3 DNA reads as TGTGCCAGCAGCCCCGGGACTGACACAGATACGCAGTATTTT. The V call is TRBV7-9, the J call TRBJ2-3; D possibly corresponds to TRBD2 (6 bases). The CDR3 spans 14 residues. The V and J ends lost 5 bases and 2 bases respectively, with 11 bases between them. The germline CDR1 and CDR2 sequences are SEHNR and FQNEAQ (reference sequence).